One TCR beta chain is described in this entry. The CDR3 loop spans 15 amino acids. J gave up 0 bases and V 0 bases, and 0 bases lay outside the gene matches. The germline V gene has CDR1 MNHEY and CDR2 SVGAGI. The sample originates from a study of blood T cell repertoires in COVID-19. Across the study: Samples taken during acute and convalescent COVID-19 were collected in the United States, Italy and Spain. The analysed material was cDNA or gDNA that came from T cells, B-cell-depleted T cells, or PBMCs.

Source study methods: Quantification of nucleated cells was approximated via reference gene primer amplification. The table came from immunoSEQ multiplex PCR; TCRdb's copy has only in-frame clones and leaves some out. V, J and clone size derive from that table, while D and trimming were established from the DNA sequence. In the table there are 200,000 to 250,000 clones, about 88% of which are singletons. The TCR was taken from a woman aged 55-70 years with acute or convalescent COVID-19. J is TRBJ2-5 and V is TRBV6-5, with TRBD1 matching over 8 bases. Sequenced input: peripheral blood. The CDR3 is CASSYSTGDQETQYF. CDR3 DNA: TGTGCCAGCAGTTACTCGACAGGGGACCAAGAGACCCAGTACTTC.